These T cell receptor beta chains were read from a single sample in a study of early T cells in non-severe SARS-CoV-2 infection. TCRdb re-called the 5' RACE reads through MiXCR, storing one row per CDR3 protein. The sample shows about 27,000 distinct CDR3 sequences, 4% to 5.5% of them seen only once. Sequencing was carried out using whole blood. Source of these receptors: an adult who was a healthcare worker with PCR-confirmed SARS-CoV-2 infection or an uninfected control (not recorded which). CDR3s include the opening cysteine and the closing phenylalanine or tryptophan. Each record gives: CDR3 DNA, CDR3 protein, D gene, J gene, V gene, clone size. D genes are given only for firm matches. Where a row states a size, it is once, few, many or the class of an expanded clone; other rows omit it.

cdr3_nt: TGTGCCAGCAAACAGGGGGCCTCGGGGGAGCTGTTTTTT
cdr3_aa: CASKQGASGELFF
d_call: TRBD1
j_call: TRBJ2-2
v_call: TRBV6-6
clone_size: many

cdr3_nt: TGCAGTGCTAGAACGGGACTCGAGATCTACAATGAGCAGTTCTTC
cdr3_aa: CSARTGLEIYNEQFF
d_call: .
j_call: TRBJ2-1
v_call: TRBV20-1
clone_size: many

cdr3_nt: TGTGCCAGCAGCTGGGATGGGGCGCTTAATTCACCCCTCCACTTT
cdr3_aa: CASSWDGALNSPLHF
d_call: .
j_call: TRBJ1-6
v_call: TRBV5-5
clone_size: many

cdr3_nt: TGTGCCAGCAGTTTCGCAGATGAGCAGTTCTTC
cdr3_aa: CASSFADEQFF
d_call: .
j_call: TRBJ2-1
v_call: TRBV27
clone_size: many

cdr3_nt: TGTGCCAGCAGCTTGGGACTAGCGGGAGTGCATGAGCAGTTCTTC
cdr3_aa: CASSLGLAGVHEQFF
d_call: TRBD2
j_call: TRBJ2-1
v_call: TRBV11-2
clone_size: many

cdr3_nt: TGCGCCAGCAGCTTGTCCGGGATACACAATGAGCAGTTCTTC
cdr3_aa: CASSLSGIHNEQFF
d_call: .
j_call: TRBJ2-1
v_call: TRBV5-1
clone_size: many

cdr3_nt: .
cdr3_aa: CASSKPTGKRDHIMKNCFF
d_call: .
j_call: TRBJ1-4
v_call: TRBV21-1
clone_size: few

cdr3_nt: TGTGCCAGCAGCCAAGATATATCTAGCGGGAGAACCGGGGAGCTGTTTTTT
cdr3_aa: CASSQDISSGRTGELFF
d_call: TRBD2
j_call: TRBJ2-2
v_call: TRBV4-2
clone_size: many

cdr3_nt: TGTGCCAGCAGCTTAATGAACACTGAAGCTTTCTTT
cdr3_aa: CASSLMNTEAFF
d_call: .
j_call: TRBJ1-1
v_call: TRBV5-8
clone_size: .

cdr3_nt: TGTGCCAGCAGTGAAACACCTAGCGGGATCCAAGAGACCCAGTACTTC
cdr3_aa: CASSETPSGIQETQYF
d_call: TRBD2
j_call: TRBJ2-5
v_call: TRBV6-1
clone_size: many

cdr3_nt: TGTGCCATCCGAAAGCGGGAGGGCCCGGTTAACCCCTACAATGAGCAGTTCTTC
cdr3_aa: CAIRKREGPVNPYNEQFF
d_call: TRBD2
j_call: TRBJ2-1
v_call: TRBV28
clone_size: many

cdr3_nt: TGTGCCACCAGTGATTCCTCAGGGGCCGATGCGGGCGGCTACACCTTC
cdr3_aa: CATSDSSGADAGGYTF
d_call: .
j_call: TRBJ1-2
v_call: TRBV24-1
clone_size: many

cdr3_nt: TGTGCCAGCAGCCAAGAAGTCAAGAGAGGGGAGCTGTTTTTT
cdr3_aa: CASSQEVKRGELFF
d_call: .
j_call: TRBJ2-2
v_call: TRBV4-2
clone_size: .

cdr3_nt: TGCAGCGTTGTAACTGAAGCTTTCTTT
cdr3_aa: CSVVTEAFF
d_call: .
j_call: TRBJ1-1
v_call: TRBV29-1
clone_size: many

cdr3_nt: TGCGCCAGCAGCCAAGATCGCCGTACTAGCGTTACAGATACGCAGTATTTT
cdr3_aa: CASSQDRRTSVTDTQYF
d_call: TRBD2
j_call: TRBJ2-3
v_call: TRBV4-3
clone_size: .

cdr3_nt: TGCAGCGTCCAAGGAGTGTACCAAGAGACCCAGTACTTC
cdr3_aa: CSVQGVYQETQYF
d_call: .
j_call: TRBJ2-5
v_call: TRBV29-1
clone_size: .

cdr3_nt: TGTGCCAGCAGCTTAGCGTTCCAAGAGTACGAGCAGTACTTC
cdr3_aa: CASSLAFQEYEQYF
d_call: .
j_call: TRBJ2-7
v_call: TRBV7-8
clone_size: .

cdr3_nt: TGTGCCAGCAGTGTGGGTCGACAGGGGATAGCCTACAATGAGCAGTTCTTC
cdr3_aa: CASSVGRQGIAYNEQFF
d_call: TRBD1
j_call: TRBJ2-1
v_call: TRBV25-1
clone_size: .

cdr3_nt: TGTGCCAGCAGTTACTCGAGTAGAGGGTTCGGCACAGATACGCAGTATTTT
cdr3_aa: CASSYSSRGFGTDTQYF
d_call: .
j_call: TRBJ2-3
v_call: TRBV6-6
clone_size: many

cdr3_nt: TGTGCCAGCAGCCCTTCGGGGCTCGAAGCTTTCTTT
cdr3_aa: CASSPSGLEAFF
d_call: .
j_call: TRBJ1-1
v_call: TRBV14
clone_size: .

cdr3_nt: TGTGCCACCAGTAACTCCGGGACAGCCAAAGCTTTCTTT
cdr3_aa: CATSNSGTAKAFF
d_call: TRBD1
j_call: TRBJ1-1
v_call: TRBV24-1
clone_size: many

cdr3_nt: TGCAGTGCTCCGGGTCTTCCGGGACTAGCGGGAAGAAATGAGCAGTTCTTC
cdr3_aa: CSAPGLPGLAGRNEQFF
d_call: TRBD2
j_call: TRBJ2-1
v_call: TRBV20-1
clone_size: many

cdr3_nt: TGTGCCAGCAGTCGAGTCCCCACCGGGGAGCTGTTTTTT
cdr3_aa: CASSRVPTGELFF
d_call: .
j_call: TRBJ2-2
v_call: TRBV11-2
clone_size: few

cdr3_nt: TGTGCCAGTAGTATTATTTTAGGGGGAAATGAGAAGTTCTTC
cdr3_aa: CASSIILGGNEKFF
d_call: .
j_call: TRBJ2-1
v_call: TRBV19
clone_size: many

cdr3_nt: TGTGCCAGCAGTTACGGCGGCATACCCGGCAATGAGCAGTTCTTC
cdr3_aa: CASSYGGIPGNEQFF
d_call: .
j_call: TRBJ2-1
v_call: TRBV6-2/TRBV6-3
clone_size: many

cdr3_nt: TGTGCCAGCAGCCACCGGGACACCACTGAAGCTTTCTTT
cdr3_aa: CASSHRDTTEAFF
d_call: .
j_call: TRBJ1-1
v_call: TRBV6-2/TRBV6-3
clone_size: many

cdr3_nt: TGTGCCAGCAGCCCCGGGACAGATTATGGCTACACCTTC
cdr3_aa: CASSPGTDYGYTF
d_call: TRBD1
j_call: TRBJ1-2
v_call: TRBV6-5
clone_size: many

cdr3_nt: TGCAGTGCTAGTTATCTAGGCGTGGAAGAGACCCAGTACTTC
cdr3_aa: CSASYLGVEETQYF
d_call: .
j_call: TRBJ2-5
v_call: TRBV20-1
clone_size: few

cdr3_nt: TGTGCCAGCAGCGGGAGTGCGGATGAGCAGTTCTTC
cdr3_aa: CASSGSADEQFF
d_call: .
j_call: TRBJ2-1
v_call: TRBV28
clone_size: many

cdr3_nt: TGTGCCACCAGCAAATTCCGGGACAGGGTTTACTCTGGAAACACCATATATTTT
cdr3_aa: CATSKFRDRVYSGNTIYF
d_call: TRBD1
j_call: TRBJ1-3
v_call: TRBV15
clone_size: many

cdr3_nt: TGTGCCAGCAGCTGGAACAATTACAGGGATCAGCCCCAGCATTTT
cdr3_aa: CASSWNNYRDQPQHF
d_call: .
j_call: TRBJ1-5
v_call: TRBV11-3
clone_size: many

cdr3_nt: TGCAGCGTTGATAGGCAAGTGCAAGGCTACACCTTC
cdr3_aa: CSVDRQVQGYTF
d_call: .
j_call: TRBJ1-2
v_call: TRBV29-1
clone_size: .

cdr3_nt: TGCAGCGTTGAAGGTATTAGCTCCTACAATGAGCAGTTCTTC
cdr3_aa: CSVEGISSYNEQFF
d_call: .
j_call: TRBJ2-1
v_call: TRBV29-1
clone_size: many

cdr3_nt: TGCAGTGCCACTACTTCTTCTGGTACGCAGTATTTT
cdr3_aa: CSATTSSGTQYF
d_call: .
j_call: TRBJ2-3
v_call: TRBV20-1
clone_size: many

cdr3_nt: TGCAGCGTTGAAGGGACGAACGAAAAACTGTTTTTT
cdr3_aa: CSVEGTNEKLFF
d_call: .
j_call: TRBJ1-4
v_call: TRBV29-1
clone_size: many

cdr3_nt: TGTGCCAGCAGGCCCGCAAGGAGCTCCTACAATGAGCAGTTCTTC
cdr3_aa: CASRPARSSYNEQFF
d_call: .
j_call: TRBJ2-1
v_call: TRBV28
clone_size: few

cdr3_nt: TGTGCCAGCAGCTTGCCTAGCCAAGAGACCCAGTACTTC
cdr3_aa: CASSLPSQETQYF
d_call: .
j_call: TRBJ2-5
v_call: TRBV5-4
clone_size: few

cdr3_nt: TGTGCCTGGAGCGGGACAGGGGGCAACTATGGCTACACCTTC
cdr3_aa: CAWSGTGGNYGYTF
d_call: TRBD1
j_call: TRBJ1-2
v_call: TRBV30
clone_size: few

cdr3_nt: TGCGCCAGCAGCTTAAGGGGGGCTGCGGTCATGAACACTGAAGCTTTCTTT
cdr3_aa: CASSLRGAAVMNTEAFF
d_call: .
j_call: TRBJ1-1
v_call: TRBV5-1
clone_size: few

cdr3_nt: TGTGCCAGCAGCTCTTCTAGCGGGAGGGCCTTCAATGAGCAGTTCTTC
cdr3_aa: CASSSSSGRAFNEQFF
d_call: TRBD2
j_call: TRBJ2-1
v_call: TRBV12-3/TRBV12-4
clone_size: .

cdr3_nt: TGCAGTGCTCCGCCCCGCGGGAGAAGCTCCTACAATGAGCAGTTCTTC
cdr3_aa: CSAPPRGRSSYNEQFF
d_call: TRBD2
j_call: TRBJ2-1
v_call: TRBV20-1
clone_size: many

cdr3_nt: TGTGCCAGCAGCATCAGGGGTCCGGACTATGGCTACACCTTC
cdr3_aa: CASSIRGPDYGYTF
d_call: .
j_call: TRBJ1-2
v_call: TRBV7-9
clone_size: many

cdr3_nt: TGTGCCATCAGTGAGGCGGGAGGGGACTACAATGAGCAGTTCTTC
cdr3_aa: CAISEAGGDYNEQFF
d_call: TRBD2
j_call: TRBJ2-1
v_call: TRBV10-3
clone_size: many

cdr3_nt: TGTGCCAGCAGTTGGGCCCCCCCGGAAACTACCAAAGAGACCCAGTACTTC
cdr3_aa: CASSWAPPETTKETQYF
d_call: .
j_call: TRBJ2-5
v_call: TRBV25-1
clone_size: medium-sized

cdr3_nt: TGTGCCAGCAGCTTTTCCCGTCACGAGCAGTACTTC
cdr3_aa: CASSFSRHEQYF
d_call: .
j_call: TRBJ2-7
v_call: TRBV7-9
clone_size: .

cdr3_nt: TGTGCCAGCAGCTTAGAGGGCAGCCATCAGCCCCAGCATTTT
cdr3_aa: CASSLEGSHQPQHF
d_call: .
j_call: TRBJ1-5
v_call: TRBV7-9
clone_size: many

cdr3_nt: TGTGCCAGCAGCCCCCTGACAGGAACAAATTCACCCCTCCACTTT
cdr3_aa: CASSPLTGTNSPLHF
d_call: .
j_call: TRBJ1-6
v_call: TRBV7-2
clone_size: .

cdr3_nt: TGTGCCATCAGTCCAACCAATCAGCCCCAGCATTTT
cdr3_aa: CAISPTNQPQHF
d_call: .
j_call: TRBJ1-5
v_call: TRBV10-3
clone_size: many

cdr3_nt: TGTGCCAGCAGCTTGGTGGGGTACCCAGATACGCAGTATTTT
cdr3_aa: CASSLVGYPDTQYF
d_call: .
j_call: TRBJ2-3
v_call: TRBV5-4
clone_size: .

cdr3_nt: TGTGCCAGCAGTTTAGGACTTAATCAGCCCCAGCATTTT
cdr3_aa: CASSLGLNQPQHF
d_call: .
j_call: TRBJ1-5
v_call: TRBV27
clone_size: medium-sized

cdr3_nt: TGTGCCAGCAGTCCTTTGTCACAGGCGAATGAGCAGTTCTTC
cdr3_aa: CASSPLSQANEQFF
d_call: .
j_call: TRBJ2-1
v_call: TRBV6-2/TRBV6-3
clone_size: many

cdr3_nt: TGTGCCAGCAGAAAGGGAGGGACTAGCGGAGGTTACGAGCAGTACTTC
cdr3_aa: CASRKGGTSGGYEQYF
d_call: TRBD2
j_call: TRBJ2-7
v_call: TRBV7-2
clone_size: many

cdr3_nt: TGTGCTAGCAGCGTGGGGACTACCCAGTACTTC
cdr3_aa: CASSVGTTQYF
d_call: .
j_call: TRBJ2-5
v_call: TRBV7-7
clone_size: many

cdr3_nt: TGCAGTGTGCGGACTCCAAGGCGAAGCACAGATACGCAGTATTTT
cdr3_aa: CSVRTPRRSTDTQYF
d_call: .
j_call: TRBJ2-3
v_call: TRBV20-1
clone_size: many

cdr3_nt: TGTGCCACCCTAGCGGGAGTAATGGGAGATACGCAGTATTTT
cdr3_aa: CATLAGVMGDTQYF
d_call: TRBD2
j_call: TRBJ2-3
v_call: TRBV2
clone_size: many

cdr3_nt: TGTGCCAGCAGCCCGTTAGCGGGAAGCCCCTACAATGAGCAGTTCTTC
cdr3_aa: CASSPLAGSPYNEQFF
d_call: TRBD2
j_call: TRBJ2-1
v_call: TRBV7-3
clone_size: many

cdr3_nt: TGTGCCATCAGAGCCGGGACTAGCGGGGGCCACAATGAGCAGTTCTTC
cdr3_aa: CAIRAGTSGGHNEQFF
d_call: TRBD2
j_call: TRBJ2-1
v_call: TRBV10-3
clone_size: many

cdr3_nt: TGCAGTGCTAGCGGGGTTGGGAAGGGTTACGAGCAGTACTTC
cdr3_aa: CSASGVGKGYEQYF
d_call: .
j_call: TRBJ2-7
v_call: TRBV20-1
clone_size: few